This TCR beta chain was identified during a study of control samples from healthy donors and cancer patients. Sequencing used immunoSEQ multiplex PCR; TCRdb keeps in-frame clones, though not all of them. This sample has 150,000 to 200,000 clones, with around 94% found just once. The germline V and J ends were trimmed by 2 bases and 4 bases, with 9 bases remaining between them. Germline V CDR1 and CDR2: LGHNA, YSLEER. CDR3 length: 13 amino acids. The source of this sequence is a man aged 30 to 39 in good health. The V and J genes are TRBV4-3 and TRBJ2-7; D gene uncertain. What was sequenced was blood. DNA for the CDR3: TGCGCCAGCAGCCAAACTGTTGGGTACGAGCAGTACTTC. Protein product: CASSQTVGYEQYF.